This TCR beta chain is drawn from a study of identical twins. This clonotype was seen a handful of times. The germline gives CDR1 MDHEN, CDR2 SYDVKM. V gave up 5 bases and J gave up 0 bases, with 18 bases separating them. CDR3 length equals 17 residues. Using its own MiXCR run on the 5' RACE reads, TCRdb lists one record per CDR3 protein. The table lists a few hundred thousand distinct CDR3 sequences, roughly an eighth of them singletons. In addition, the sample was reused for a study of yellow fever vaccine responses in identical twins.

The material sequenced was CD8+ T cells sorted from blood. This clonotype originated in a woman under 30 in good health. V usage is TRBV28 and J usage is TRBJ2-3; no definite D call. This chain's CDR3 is CASSPPSWLISTDTQYF. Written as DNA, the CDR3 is TGTGCCAGCAGTCCCCCCAGCTGGCTCATCAGCACAGATACGCAGTATTTT.